What follows are 9 T cell receptor beta chains derived from one specimen sequenced in a study of CD8 T cells in ankylosing spondylitis. MiXCR, run by TCRdb on the 5' RACE reads, gives a single entry per CDR3 protein. Of roughly 240,000 distinct CDR3 sequences listed, 8.2% are singletons. Sequencing used blood, either unsorted or a sorted T cell fraction (not recorded which). The receptors here all came from a female donor with ankylosing spondylitis or in good health (not recorded which).

In its sample, this clonotype was seen a few times. The chain joins TRBV11-2 to TRBJ2-6, with TRBD1 identical over 8 bases. CDR1 is SGHAT and CDR2 is FQNNGV in the germline V gene. The CDR3 is 18 amino acids. J gave up 2 bases and V 0 bases, and 6 bases lay outside the gene matches. CDR3 sequence: CASSLEGRGRPGANVLTF. The CDR3 nucleotides read TGTGCCAGCAGCTTAGAGGGCAGGGGGCGACCTGGGGCCAACGTCCTGACTTTC.

This clonotype was seen at least ten times. V gene TRBV12-3 or TRBV12-4 combines with J gene TRBJ2-1, with no clear D. CDR3 length: 12 residues. V was shortened by 1 base and J by 6 bases, with 4 bases between the two germline ends. CDR3 bases: TGTGCCAGCAGTTTAGGTGCCAATGAGCAGTTCTTC. It codes for CASSLGANEQFF.

This clonotype occurred many times. This sequence joins TRBV20-1 and TRBJ2-3, with 9 bases matching TRBD2. V lost 6 bases to trimming and J lost 0 bases; unmatched junction nucleotides: 7. The CDR3 has 15 amino acids. Germline lookup yields CDR1 DFQATT and CDR2 SNEGSKA (reference sequence). The CDR3 here is CSAPGTSSSTDTQYF. The CDR3 DNA reads as TGCAGTGCCCCCGGGACTAGCTCTAGCACAGATACGCAGTATTTT.

This clonotype was seen at least ten times. The V and J genes are TRBV6-5 and TRBJ2-3, with no clear D. V dropped 1 base and J dropped 6 bases, with 8 bases sitting between them. This CDR3 has 13 amino acids. Germline lookup yields CDR1 MNHEY and CDR2 SVGAGI. The CDR3 is CASSYFSLDTQYF. The CDR3 DNA follows: TGTGCCAGCAGTTACTTTTCGCTCGATACGCAGTATTTT.

This clonotype has a count of ten or more. V gene TRBV27 combines with J gene TRBJ2-3, with 10 bases lining up with TRBD2. CDR3 length equals 16 residues. With 6 bases clipped from V and 3 bases from J, the junction kept 9 bases outside the gene matches. Germline V gene sequence: CDR1 MNHEY, CDR2 SMNVEV (reference sequence). The CDR3 DNA reads as TGTGCCAGCAGACTCGCCGGACTAGCGGTAACAGATACGCAGTATTTT. Amino acids: CASRLAGLAVTDTQYF.

This clonotype came up many times. The chain recombines TRBV20-1 with TRBJ2-1; TRBD2 agrees at 10 bases. The germline V gene has CDR1 DFQATT and CDR2 SNEGSKA (reference sequence). After removal of 0 bases from V and 7 bases from J, the junction contained 9 bases not matched to a gene. The CDR3 covers 16 residues. The CDR3 is CSARDPFSGRANEQFF. CDR3 nucleotides: TGCAGTGCTAGAGATCCATTCAGCGGGAGGGCAAATGAGCAGTTCTTC.

This clonotype was seen many times. The rearrangement uses TRBV12-5 and TRBJ2-1; tentatively, D is TRBD2 (6 bases). Germline V lookup: CDR1 LGHNT, CDR2 FRNRAP. V was cut by 8 bases and J by 0 bases, with 8 bases left in between. The CDR3 length is 13 residues. Written as DNA, the CDR3 is TGTGCTAGTCGGCGGGACTCCTACAATGAGCAGTTCTTC. Its protein is CASRRDSYNEQFF.

V gene TRBV3-1 combines with J gene TRBJ2-7; TRBD1 matches 7 bases. This CDR3 is 15 amino acids long. CDR1 is LGHDT and CDR2 is YNNKEL in the germline V gene (reference sequence). V dropped 4 bases and J dropped 2; count of bases not matched to a gene: 8. CDR3 region: CASSPGTASPYEQYF. The CDR3 DNA sequence: TGTGCCAGCAGCCCCGGGACAGCCTCTCCCTACGAGCAGTACTTC.

The rearrangement links TRBV3-1 to TRBJ2-5, with 8 bases that match TRBD2. Losses at the gene ends were 1 base for V and 5 bases for J; bases not matched to a gene: 3. The CDR3 consists of 14 residues. Germline-derived CDR1 and CDR2 are LGHDT and YNNKEL (reference sequence). CDR3 region: CASSQASGSETQYF. CDR3 sequence (DNA): TGTGCCAGCAGCCAAGCCAGCGGGAGCGAGACCCAGTACTTC.